The clone carrying this T cell receptor beta chain was observed a handful of times. The time point was: patch test 2, 6 weeks after DPC sensitization. Specified treatment: therapeutic diphenylcyclopropenone sensitization with weekly scalp DPC. These data belong to a study of human T cells and chemical hapten exposure. The CDR3 loop spans 15 amino acids. The ends were cut back, 2 bases at V and 2 bases at J, with 12 bases in the middle. CDR1 MNHEY and CDR2 SVGEGT come from the germline V gene. MiXCR, run by TCRdb on the RACE reads, gives a single entry per CDR3 protein. The data contain some 57,000 distinct CDR3 sequences, 9.9% of them seen just once; the ten biggest clones take up 1.5% to 2%.

V usage is TRBV6-2 or TRBV6-3 and J usage is TRBJ2-5; D is unclear. The sequence was obtained from a woman in her forties or fifties with alopecia areata. Some clones in this sample may be carry-over from other donors' samples. The input for sequencing was whole blood, taken in connection with sensitization to the hapten diphenylcyclopropenone (DPC). The CDR3 reads CASSYPAGEQETQYF. The CDR3 region has the DNA TGTGCCAGCAGTTACCCTGCCGGAGAGCAAGAGACCCAGTACTTC.